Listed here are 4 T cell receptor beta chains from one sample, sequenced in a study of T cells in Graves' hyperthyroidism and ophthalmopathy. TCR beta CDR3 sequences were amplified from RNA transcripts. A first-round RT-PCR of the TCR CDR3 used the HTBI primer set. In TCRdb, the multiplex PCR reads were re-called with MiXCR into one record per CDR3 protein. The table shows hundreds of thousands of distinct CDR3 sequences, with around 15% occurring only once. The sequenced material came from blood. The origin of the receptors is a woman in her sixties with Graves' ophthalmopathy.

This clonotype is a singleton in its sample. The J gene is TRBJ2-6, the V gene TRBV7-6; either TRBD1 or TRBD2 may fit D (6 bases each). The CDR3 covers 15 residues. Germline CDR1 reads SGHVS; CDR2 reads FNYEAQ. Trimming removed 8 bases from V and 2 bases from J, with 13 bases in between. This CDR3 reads CASRGPEAGANVLTF. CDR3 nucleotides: TGTGCCAGCCGGGGGCCAGAAGCTGGGGCCAACGTCCTGACTTTC.

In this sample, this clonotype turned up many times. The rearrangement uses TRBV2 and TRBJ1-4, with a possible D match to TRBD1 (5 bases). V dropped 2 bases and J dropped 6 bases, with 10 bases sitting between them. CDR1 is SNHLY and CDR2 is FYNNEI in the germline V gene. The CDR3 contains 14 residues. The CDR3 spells CASSEQGLYEKLFF. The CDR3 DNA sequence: TGTGCCAGCAGTGAACAGGGACTCTATGAAAAACTGTTTTTT.

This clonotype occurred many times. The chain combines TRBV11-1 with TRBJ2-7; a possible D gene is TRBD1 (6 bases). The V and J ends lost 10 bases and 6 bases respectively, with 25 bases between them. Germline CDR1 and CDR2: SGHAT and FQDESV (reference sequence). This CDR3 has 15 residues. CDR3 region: CATSGAGLERIEQYF. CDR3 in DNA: TGTGCCACCTCAGGGGCCGGCCTTGAAAGAATCGAGCAGTACTTC.

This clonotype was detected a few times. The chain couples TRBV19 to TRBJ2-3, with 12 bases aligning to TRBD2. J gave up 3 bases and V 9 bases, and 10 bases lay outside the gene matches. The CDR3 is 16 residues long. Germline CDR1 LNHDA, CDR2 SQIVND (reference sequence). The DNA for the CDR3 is TGTGCCAGCCGAACCCTAGCGGGAGGGCATACAGATACGCAGTATTTT. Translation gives CASRTLAGGHTDTQYF.